The TCR beta chain described here comes from a study of quantifying T cell responses using KT2 cells (dated by TCRdb to between 2016 and 2019). Describing the broader study: RNA was DNase-treated and reverse transcribed with TCR alpha and beta constant-region primers, mostly using SuperScript III. Under optimum conditions, the T4 ligation step was estimated to exceed 10% efficiency. PCR2 was performed as a SYBR Green qPCR and was stopped at a predetermined fluorescence threshold so that over-amplification was avoided.

With regard to this clonotype: Its antigen remains unidentified. No qualities accompany the bases; no much larger clone lies one base away.

The CDR3 spans 17 residues, from the cysteine through the phenylalanine. The CDR3 DNA has 51 bases and is translated from base 1. V is reduced by 3 bases and J by 4 bases, leaving a spacing of 16 bases between them. For CDR1 and CDR2, the germline V gene lists SGHNT and YENEEA. The receptor library was made with UMI-ligation and nested PCR. T4 RNA ligase 1 was used to ligate a single-stranded oligonucleotide containing the Illumina SP2 sequence and a UMI to the 3' end of the cDNA. PCR1 used 4 to 5 cycles (98 degrees C 15 s, 69 degrees C 30 s, 72 degrees C 40 s), and the beta primer was an equimolar mix of RC1.1 and RC1.2 that covered TRBC1 and TRBC2. From PCR2 onward, TCR alpha and beta chains were processed separately, with sample indices and Illumina adaptors added. The UMI, placed after an 8-base spacer, consisted of 12 random nucleotides arranged as two hexamers with a spacer between them. Libraries were sequenced on an Illumina MiSeq using v2 2x251 paired-end chemistry, with 12 samples typically included per run. PhiX DNA at roughly 5-8% was added to each sequencing library to increase diversity. In the paper's pipeline: Raw reads were converted to FASTQ with bcl2fastq and demultiplexed by dual indices using Demultiplexor. Decombinator assigned V and J genes by tag matching, allowing a single base-pair mismatch. UMIs were used by Collapsinator to correct both sequencing errors and frequency errors caused by PCR heterogeneity. CDR3Translator converted Decombinator identifiers into nucleotide sequence, translated that sequence into amino acids, and extracted CDR3 based on C- and N-terminal motifs. Each distinct KT2 TCR was counted as one cluster of KT2 sequences that shared a single unique molecular identifier. Using fastp at Q25 and MiXCR, TCRdb reprocessed the public reads and kept productive beta chains. Rows are combined by CDR3 protein, so each entry shows the most common genes and DNA. For this entry, the V and J calls and clone size follow TCRdb and not the study's own pipeline. Recorded for this sample are more than 55,000 distinct CDR3 sequences; around an eighth of them occurred a single time. The leading ten clones occupy around 9.9% of the sample.

To test the sensitivity and accuracy of the pipeline, known numbers of KT2, a T cell clone whose TCR had already been sequenced, were spiked into unfractionated PBMC. A range of KT2-to-PBMC ratios was set up by mixing KT2 cells into a fixed number of PBMC. What the work shows at the level of the full study, not this receptor alone: Over several orders of magnitude, the number of KT2 alpha and beta sequences rose linearly with the number of KT2 cells put in. No side-by-side comparison of the pipeline with other TCR sequencing techniques was included in the study. Even at the lowest spike-in tested, roughly one KT2 cell per 100,000 PBMC, KT2 sequences were still detected. At very high KT2 spike-in numbers, detection of KT2 sequences reached saturation.

This chain joins TRBV11-3 to TRBJ2-6; a tentative D match to TRBD2 spans 7 bases. The sequenced sample was PBMCs spiked with cells of the T cell clone KT2. The source of this sequence is a human donor. Here the CDR3 is given as CASSLGGGYTGANVLTF. The bases are TGTGCCAGCAGCTTGGGAGGGGGATATACCGGGGCCAACGTCCTGACTTTC. Reference TRBV11-3 and TRBJ2-6 proteins supply the regions before and after the CDR3; the full variable domain is: EAGVVQSPRYKIIEKKQPVAFWCNPISGHNTLYWYLQNLGQGPELLIRYENEEAVDDSQLPKDRFSAERLKGVDSTLKIQPAELGDSAVYLCASSLGGGYTGANVLTFGAGSRLTVL.